This T cell receptor beta chain was sequenced during a study of blood T cell repertoires in COVID-19. Study-level background: COVID-19 samples from acute and convalescent phases originated in the United States, Italy and Spain. T cells, B-cell-depleted T cells, or PBMCs supplied cDNA or gDNA.

In the study's own analysis: It was from reference gene primer amplification that nucleated cell counts were estimated. Using immunoSEQ multiplex PCR, the repertoire was profiled, and TCRdb retains in-frame clones only, with some absent. That table supplies the V and J calls and clone size; D and trimming were determined from the DNA. Of 150,000 or so clones in the sample, 70% to 90% were seen once. Trimming at V came to 3 bases and at J to 7 bases, leaving 7 bases not matched to a gene. Germline CDR1 is LNHDA and CDR2 is SQIVND (reference sequence). The CDR3 has 14 amino acids. This receptor was obtained from a middle-aged woman with active or convalescent COVID-19. The V and J genes are TRBV19 and TRBJ1-2; 8 nucleotides match TRBD1. The sample consisted of peripheral blood. The DNA for the CDR3 is TGTGCCAGTAGTATCCAAGACAGGGGAGGTGGCTACACCTTC. The encoded protein is CASSIQDRGGGYTF.